Listed here are 9 T cell receptor beta chains from one sample, sequenced in a study of blood T cell repertoires in COVID-19. The assay was immunoSEQ multiplex PCR, and TCRdb's table has in-frame clones only and misses some. The sample has 200,000 to 250,000 clones; 75% to 85% are singletons. Input material: peripheral blood. The origin of the receptors is a woman in her 40s who had recovered from COVID-19.

Here the CDR3 reads CASSFSLYNEQFF. CDR3 in DNA: TGTGCCAGCAGTTTTTCCTTGTACAATGAGCAGTTCTTC. The chain combines TRBV28 with TRBJ2-1, with unresolved D. V shed 3 bases and J shed 4 bases, with 7 bases lying between them. There are 13 residues in the CDR3. Germline V lookup: CDR1 MDHEN, CDR2 SYDVKM.

The chain couples TRBV3-1 (or the pseudogene TRBV3-2) to TRBJ2-5, with 12 bases that match TRBD2. CDR3 length equals 19 residues. Losses at the gene ends were 5 bases for V and 5 bases for J; bases not matched to a gene: 18. CDR1 and CDR2 from the germline V gene are LGHDT and YNNKEL (reference sequence). As DNA, the CDR3 is TGTGCCAGCAGCGTCTTTCCGCCCCCCCTAGCGGGGGGGCATGAGACCCAGTACTTC. It is translated as CASSVFPPPLAGGHETQYF.

Only a few counts were recorded for this clone. The genes are TRBV6-5 and TRBJ1-5; TRBD1 is a possible D gene (6 bases). V was pared by 4 bases and J by 7 bases, with 20 bases between. Germline V gene lookup returns CDR1 MNHEY and CDR2 SVGAGI. The CDR3 has 16 residues. CDR3 sequence (DNA): TGTGCCAGCAGTTCACAGGGCAATCGCCTTGGACAGCCCCAGCATTTT. Translating gives CASSSQGNRLGQPQHF.

This rearrangement joins TRBV6-2 or TRBV6-3 to TRBJ2-7; a possible D gene is TRBD1 (5 bases). CDR3 length: 14 residues. Trimming took off 5 bases at V and 2 bases at J, with 13 bases between the two ends. Germline CDR1 is MNHEY and CDR2 is SVGEGT. The chain's CDR3 is CASSPRLDTYEQYF. The CDR3 DNA follows: TGTGCCAGCAGTCCACGACTGGACACCTACGAGCAGTACTTC.

This clone was observed a few times. The genes are TRBV7-9 and TRBJ1-2, with D perhaps TRBD1 (5 bases). Trimming stripped 3 bases from V and 6 bases from J, with 11 bases between. The CDR3 covers 13 residues. Looked up from germline, CDR1 is SEHNR and CDR2 is FQNEAQ (reference sequence). Here the CDR3 DNA reads TGTGCCAGCAGCTTGTCCAGGGAGGATGGCTACACCTTC. This translates into CASSLSREDGYTF. Drawing the rest from reference TRBV7-9 and TRBJ1-2, the complete variable domain is DTGVSQNPRHKITKRGQNVTFRCDPISEHNRLYWYRQTLGQGPEFLTYFQNEAQLEKSRLLSDRFSAERPKGSFSTLEIQRTEQGDSAMYLCASSLSREDGYTFGSGTRLTVV.

This clone was recorded only once. The chain joins TRBV7-2 to TRBJ2-3; D is unclear. CDR1 is SGHTA, CDR2 FQGNSA, per germline. This CDR3 contains 15 residues. Trimming removed 3 bases from V and 0 bases from J, with 10 bases in between. This chain's CDR3 is CASSFGGASTDTQYF. The CDR3, as DNA: TGTGCCAGCAGCTTCGGTGGAGCTAGCACAGATACGCAGTATTTT.

The rearrangement joins TRBV12-3 or TRBV12-4 to TRBJ1-2; TRBD1 might be the D (6 bases). The CDR3 runs 13 residues. V was pared by 3 bases and J by 7 bases, with 12 bases between. As DNA, the CDR3 is TGTGCCAGCAGTTTCGCAGGGGAGCGTGGCTACACCTTC. Translated, it gives CASSFAGERGYTF.

Details on this clone: Other DNA sequences within the sample encode an identical CDR3. CDR3 region: CASSLDSRNTEAFF. Here the CDR3 DNA reads TGCGCCAGCAGCTTGGACAGTAGGAACACTGAAGCTTTCTTT. The rearrangement uses TRBV5-1 and TRBJ1-1; D ambiguous. This CDR3 has 14 amino acids. Trimming removed 0 bases from V and 1 base from J, with 7 bases in between. Germline CDR1 SGHRS, CDR2 YFSETQ.

The V call is TRBV7-2, the J call TRBJ2-7, with 10 bases lining up with TRBD1. V shed 4 bases, J shed 5 bases, and the junction held 8 bases outside the gene matches. CDR1 and CDR2 (germline): SGHTA, FQGNSA. This CDR3 region has 15 residues. The CDR3 nucleotides are TGTGCCAGCAGCTCCTCGGGACAGGGGAACCACGAGCAGTACTTC. Translating it yields CASSSSGQGNHEQYF.